This is a list of T cell receptor beta chains from one sample in a study of T cells in Graves' hyperthyroidism and ophthalmopathy. TCRdb reprocessed the multiplex PCR reads via MiXCR and lists one record per CDR3 protein. Here the sample spans hundreds of thousands of distinct CDR3 sequences, approximately 15% being singletons. What was sequenced was blood. The receptor set was obtained from a woman aged 25-40 years with Graves' hyperthyroidism that later progressed to Graves' ophthalmopathy. Both conserved end residues are part of each CDR3. The order of the fields is J gene, CDR3 length, V gene, CDR3 protein.

j_call: TRBJ2-1; cdr3_length: 12; v_call: TRBV20-1; cdr3_aa: CSSRTGNNEQFF
j_call: TRBJ1-2; cdr3_length: 14; v_call: TRBV27; cdr3_aa: CASTVGRGRGGYTF
j_call: TRBJ2-7; cdr3_length: 12; v_call: TRBV29-1; cdr3_aa: CSAGRDAYEQYF
j_call: TRBJ2-7; cdr3_length: 12; v_call: TRBV30; cdr3_aa: CAWGVWVGEQYF
j_call: TRBJ2-7; cdr3_length: 15; v_call: TRBV24-1; cdr3_aa: CATSVGTGTSYEQYF
j_call: TRBJ2-3; cdr3_length: 15; v_call: TRBV18; cdr3_aa: CASSPAPQSTDTQYF
j_call: TRBJ2-2; cdr3_length: 16; v_call: TRBV6-6; cdr3_aa: CASSYGTGGPSGELFF
j_call: TRBJ2-7; cdr3_length: 14; v_call: TRBV28; cdr3_aa: CASSTRLAGDEQYF
j_call: TRBJ1-6; cdr3_length: 14; v_call: TRBV12-3/TRBV12-4; cdr3_aa: CASGGEGPSSPLHF
j_call: TRBJ1-3; cdr3_length: 17; v_call: TRBV6-1; cdr3_aa: CASSFQRGRDSGNTIYF
j_call: TRBJ1-3; cdr3_length: 14; v_call: TRBV18; cdr3_aa: CASTGQGGGNTIYF
j_call: TRBJ2-7; cdr3_length: 17; v_call: TRBV6-5; cdr3_aa: CASSYARTSDRGFEQYF
j_call: TRBJ2-5; cdr3_length: 12; v_call: TRBV29-1; cdr3_aa: CSVDGQGVTQYF
j_call: TRBJ2-1; cdr3_length: 14; v_call: TRBV6-1; cdr3_aa: CASSGTSGSSEQFF
j_call: TRBJ1-2; cdr3_length: 14; v_call: TRBV20-1; cdr3_aa: CSAIRQGSQRGYTF
j_call: TRBJ2-7; cdr3_length: 11; v_call: TRBV6-2/TRBV6-3; cdr3_aa: CASAEYYEQYF
j_call: TRBJ1-1; cdr3_length: 15; v_call: TRBV5-1; cdr3_aa: CASSWTGTGNTEAFF
j_call: TRBJ2-1; cdr3_length: 13; v_call: TRBV11-1; cdr3_aa: CASSFSGRKEQFF
j_call: TRBJ1-2; cdr3_length: 13; v_call: TRBV12-3/TRBV12-4; cdr3_aa: CASSPMTRIEYTF
j_call: TRBJ1-1; cdr3_length: 13; v_call: TRBV7-8; cdr3_aa: CASSPLGKTEAFF
j_call: TRBJ2-5; cdr3_length: 15; v_call: TRBV13; cdr3_aa: CASSTGDGKQETQYF
j_call: TRBJ2-1; cdr3_length: 15; v_call: TRBV20-1; cdr3_aa: CSARVFLGIHNEQFF
j_call: TRBJ2-2; cdr3_length: 14; v_call: TRBV11-2; cdr3_aa: CASSLVQGTGELFF
j_call: TRBJ1-5; cdr3_length: 13; v_call: TRBV7-2; cdr3_aa: CASSLFSNQPQHF
j_call: TRBJ1-5; cdr3_length: 16; v_call: TRBV28; cdr3_aa: CASSLSQGSVGQPQHF
j_call: TRBJ1-4; cdr3_length: 14; v_call: TRBV20-1; cdr3_aa: CSARGTGPNEKLFF
j_call: TRBJ2-1; cdr3_length: 14; v_call: TRBV24-1; cdr3_aa: CATSDFQGSNEQFF
j_call: TRBJ1-2; cdr3_length: 14; v_call: TRBV9; cdr3_aa: CASSARQGGNGYTF
j_call: TRBJ2-2; cdr3_length: 15; v_call: TRBV9; cdr3_aa: CASSDTRGGTGELFF
j_call: TRBJ1-4; cdr3_length: 15; v_call: TRBV6-2/TRBV6-3; cdr3_aa: CASSYAAGVGEKLFF
j_call: TRBJ2-1; cdr3_length: 11; v_call: TRBV14; cdr3_aa: CASSQSNEQFF
j_call: TRBJ2-1; cdr3_length: 18; v_call: TRBV4-2; cdr3_aa: CASSQDVASGSSYNEQFF
j_call: TRBJ2-6; cdr3_length: 18; v_call: TRBV11-2; cdr3_aa: CASSTLAGPSPGANVLTF
j_call: TRBJ2-1; cdr3_length: 15; v_call: TRBV12-3/TRBV12-4; cdr3_aa: CASSSKGGAYNEQFF
j_call: TRBJ2-5; cdr3_length: 13; v_call: TRBV27; cdr3_aa: CASRRVDKETQYF
j_call: TRBJ2-1; cdr3_length: 13; v_call: TRBV12-5; cdr3_aa: CASGPGGGHEQFF
j_call: TRBJ2-2; cdr3_length: 13; v_call: TRBV28; cdr3_aa: CASRTRSTGELFF
j_call: TRBJ2-7; cdr3_length: 16; v_call: TRBV20-1; cdr3_aa: CSARIWRLQVDAEQYF
j_call: TRBJ2-7; cdr3_length: 15; v_call: TRBV12-3/TRBV12-4; cdr3_aa: CASSFPGVPSYEQYF
j_call: TRBJ1-6; cdr3_length: 13; v_call: TRBV2; cdr3_aa: CASRGTVSPPLHF
j_call: TRBJ2-5; cdr3_length: 13; v_call: TRBV9; cdr3_aa: CASSVAVGRLQYF
j_call: TRBJ1-4; cdr3_length: 13; v_call: TRBV6-5; cdr3_aa: CASSYSTWEKLFF
j_call: TRBJ1-1; cdr3_length: 19; v_call: TRBV28; cdr3_aa: CASSLYYTPLDSMNTEAFF
j_call: TRBJ1-4; cdr3_length: 14; v_call: TRBV12-3/TRBV12-4; cdr3_aa: CASSHRVANEKLFF
j_call: TRBJ1-1; cdr3_length: 14; v_call: TRBV29-1; cdr3_aa: CSVERGAAGTEAFF
j_call: TRBJ1-1; cdr3_length: 16; v_call: TRBV20-1; cdr3_aa: CSARVPRDALNTEAFF
j_call: TRBJ2-7; cdr3_length: 14; v_call: TRBV11-2; cdr3_aa: CASSPRDGTYEQYF
j_call: TRBJ2-7; cdr3_length: 17; v_call: TRBV2; cdr3_aa: CASSPPSGGTVRYEQYF
j_call: TRBJ2-1; cdr3_length: 20; v_call: TRBV2; cdr3_aa: CASSYPGTRSQGISYNEQFF
j_call: TRBJ1-2; cdr3_length: 12; v_call: TRBV28; cdr3_aa: CASSGGVGGYTF
j_call: TRBJ2-3; cdr3_length: 12; v_call: TRBV29-1; cdr3_aa: CSASWQIDTQYF
j_call: TRBJ2-1; cdr3_length: 15; v_call: TRBV11-2; cdr3_aa: CASSLGGGRDNEQFF
j_call: TRBJ2-7; cdr3_length: 13; v_call: TRBV12-3/TRBV12-4; cdr3_aa: CASSPSGPYEQYF
j_call: TRBJ2-1; cdr3_length: 14; v_call: TRBV10-3; cdr3_aa: CATVAGGAYNEQFF